These T cell receptor beta chains were read from a single sample in a study of Graves' ophthalmopathy and Graves' hyperthyroidism. TCRdb recomputed calls from the multiplex PCR reads with MiXCR, one row per CDR3 protein. The repertoire includes 620,000 or so distinct CDR3 sequences, approximately 22% of them detected once, and approximately 6.9% sits in the top ten. Sample: peripheral blood. The origin of the receptors is a young woman with stable Graves' hyperthyroidism. Some clones in this sample may be carry-over from other donors' samples. Each CDR3 is given with its conserved first and last residue. Fields, in order: clone size, V gene, D gene, J gene, CDR3 protein, CDR3 DNA. The D gene is left open where the match is weak. Size is omitted from some rows. Given values are once, few, many or a class for expanded clones.

size: many
V: TRBV15
D: .
J: TRBJ2-5
CDR3: CATSSNTRRAYETQYF
DNA: TGTGCCACCAGCAGTAACACAAGGAGGGCCTACGAGACCCAGTACTTC

size: few
V: TRBV10-1
D: .
J: TRBJ1-6
CDR3: CASSESGSGPHNSPLHF
DNA: TGCGCCAGCAGTGAGTCGGGCTCGGGACCGCATAATTCACCCCTCCACTTT

size: .
V: TRBV12-3/TRBV12-4
D: .
J: TRBJ2-5
CDR3: CASSLIGGSVGQYF
DNA: TGTGCCAGCAGTTTGATTGGGGGGAGCGTAGGCCAGTACTTC

size: many
V: TRBV6-5
D: TRBD1
J: TRBJ2-2
CDR3: CASLGQGFMSGELFF
DNA: TGTGCCAGTTTGGGACAGGGGTTTATGTCCGGGGAGCTGTTTTTT

size: many
V: TRBV20-1
D: TRBD1
J: TRBJ1-2
CDR3: CSARGGTGGHGYTF
DNA: TGCAGTGCTAGAGGTGGGACAGGGGGGCATGGCTACACCTTC

size: many
V: TRBV28
D: .
J: TRBJ1-2
CDR3: CASSLGPGGYTF
DNA: TGTGCCAGCAGCTTAGGACCAGGCGGCTACACCTTC

size: many
V: TRBV7-2
D: .
J: TRBJ1-6
CDR3: CASSLRPATDNSPLHF
DNA: TGTGCCAGCAGCTTAAGGCCGGCAACTGATAATTCACCCCTCCACTTT

size: .
V: TRBV30
D: .
J: TRBJ1-1
CDR3: CAWRDGMRNTEASF
DNA: TGTGCCTGGAGGGATGGGATGAGGAACACTGAAGCTTCCTTT

size: once
V: TRBV20-1
D: .
J: TRBJ1-2
CDR3: CSARDHGRAGYGYTF
DNA: TGCAGTGCTAGAGATCATGGTCGGGCAGGCTATGGCTACACCTTC

size: .
V: TRBV5-1
D: TRBD1
J: TRBJ1-6
CDR3: CASSTLGTGEGSGSPLHF
DNA: TGCGCCAGCAGCACCCTCGGGACAGGGGAAGGTAGCGGTTCACCCCTCCACTTT

size: .
V: TRBV20-1
D: TRBD2
J: TRBJ2-7
CDR3: CSASVPSGSNEQYF
DNA: TGCAGTGCTAGCGTCCCTAGCGGGAGTAACGAGCAGTACTTC

size: many
V: TRBV7-3
D: .
J: TRBJ1-1
CDR3: CASSLPGGQAFF
DNA: TGTGCCAGCAGCCTACCCGGCGGACAAGCTTTCTTT

size: many
V: TRBV20-1
D: .
J: TRBJ1-3
CDR3: CSAVRDPSGNTIYF
DNA: TGCAGTGCTGTCAGGGACCCCTCTGGAAACACCATATATTTT

size: many
V: TRBV2
D: TRBD1
J: TRBJ2-4
CDR3: CASSGTGEKYF
DNA: TGTGCCAGCAGTGGAACAGGGGAAAAGTACTTC

size: many
V: TRBV19
D: .
J: TRBJ2-5
CDR3: CASSKDNTKTQYF
DNA: TGTGCCAGTAGTAAGGACAACACGAAGACCCAGTACTTC

size: many
V: TRBV29-1
D: .
J: TRBJ1-1
CDR3: CSVEGGRRTEAFF
DNA: TGCAGCGTTGAAGGAGGGAGGCGCACTGAAGCTTTCTTT

size: many
V: TRBV12-3/TRBV12-4
D: TRBD1
J: TRBJ1-6
CDR3: CASRLGGGQLNSPLHF
DNA: TGTGCCAGCAGACTTGGTGGGGGACAGCTGAATTCACCCCTCCACTTT

size: many
V: TRBV5-6
D: .
J: TRBJ2-7
CDR3: CASSLLRHEQYF
DNA: TGTGCCAGCAGCTTGTTGAGGCACGAGCAGTACTTC

size: few
V: TRBV7-9
D: TRBD2
J: TRBJ2-4
CDR3: CASSAQLAQKNIQYF
DNA: TGTGCCAGCAGCGCCCAACTAGCGCAGAAAAACATTCAGTACTTC

size: once
V: TRBV20-1
D: .
J: TRBJ2-5
CDR3: CSATPLIGGQETQYF
DNA: TGCAGTGCCACCCCGCTAATCGGGGGCCAAGAGACCCAGTACTTC

size: many
V: TRBV24-1
D: TRBD2
J: TRBJ2-7
CDR3: CATSDSGSLDEQYF
DNA: TGTGCCACCAGTGATAGCGGGAGTCTCGACGAGCAGTACTTC

size: many
V: TRBV7-3
D: .
J: TRBJ1-1
CDR3: CASSKQGDTEAFF
DNA: TGTGCCAGCAGCAAGCAAGGGGACACTGAAGCTTTCTTT

size: many
V: TRBV7-6
D: .
J: TRBJ1-5
CDR3: CASSLEGGPIQPQHF
DNA: TGTGCCAGCAGCTTAGAAGGGGGTCCGATTCAGCCCCAGCATTTT

size: many
V: TRBV11-1
D: TRBD1
J: TRBJ1-1
CDR3: CASSHDRGRMNTEAFF
DNA: TGTGCCAGCAGCCATGACAGGGGGCGTATGAACACTGAAGCTTTCTTT

size: once
V: TRBV6-1
D: .
J: TRBJ1-1
CDR3: CASTEKEINTEAFF
DNA: TGTGCCAGCACGGAAAAGGAAATCAACACTGAAGCTTTCTTT

size: .
V: TRBV27
D: .
J: TRBJ1-1
CDR3: CASSFLTGTEAFF
DNA: TGTGCCAGCAGTTTTTTGACAGGCACTGAAGCTTTCTTT

size: many
V: TRBV20-1
D: TRBD1
J: TRBJ2-7
CDR3: CSARDRRTGWSEQYF
DNA: TGCAGTGCTAGAGATCGCAGGACAGGGTGGAGCGAGCAGTACTTC

size: many
V: TRBV10-1
D: TRBD2
J: TRBJ2-1
CDR3: CASSVTSGSDEQFF
DNA: TGCGCCAGCAGTGTGACTAGCGGGAGTGATGAGCAGTTCTTC

size: .
V: TRBV11-2
D: TRBD1
J: TRBJ2-2
CDR3: CASSSQGASLGGELFF
DNA: TGTGCCAGCAGCTCCCAGGGGGCTAGTTTAGGCGGGGAGCTGTTTTTT

size: .
V: TRBV6-2/TRBV6-3
D: .
J: TRBJ1-2
CDR3: CASSYSLTNYGYTF
DNA: TGTGCCAGCAGTTACAGTCTTACTAACTATGGCTACACCTTC

size: .
V: TRBV12-3/TRBV12-4
D: TRBD2
J: TRBJ2-2
CDR3: CASSSLTSGRALGTGELFF
DNA: TGTGCCAGCAGTTCCCTTACTAGCGGGAGGGCCCTCGGCACCGGGGAGCTGTTTTTT

size: many
V: TRBV15
D: .
J: TRBJ1-5
CDR3: CATSSDQGGSQPQHF
DNA: TGTGCCACCAGCTCCGATCAGGGAGGGAGTCAGCCCCAGCATTTT

size: .
V: TRBV12-5
D: .
J: TRBJ2-7
CDR3: CASGLEIVGEQYF
DNA: TGTGCTAGTGGTTTGGAGATTGTAGGCGAGCAGTACTTC

size: many
V: TRBV12-5
D: TRBD1
J: TRBJ1-1
CDR3: CASAPDRGLHTEAFF
DNA: TGTGCTAGTGCCCCGGACAGGGGGCTGCACACTGAAGCTTTCTTT

size: many
V: TRBV2
D: .
J: TRBJ1-1
CDR3: CASSEQGRNTEAFF
DNA: TGTGCCAGCAGTGAACAGGGAAGAAACACTGAAGCTTTCTTT

size: many
V: TRBV20-1
D: .
J: TRBJ1-5
CDR3: CSARGDQNQPQHF
DNA: TGCAGTGCTAGAGGGGACCAAAATCAGCCCCAGCATTTT

size: medium-sized
V: TRBV11-2
D: .
J: TRBJ1-1
CDR3: CASSLEGALSTEAFF
DNA: TGTGCCAGCAGCTTAGAGGGGGCGCTGAGCACTGAAGCTTTCTTT

size: .
V: TRBV28
D: .
J: TRBJ1-5
CDR3: CASSPTAGKQDQPQHF
DNA: TGTGCCAGCAGTCCTACGGCGGGGAAGCAAGATCAGCCCCAGCATTTT

size: many
V: TRBV5-4
D: .
J: TRBJ2-6
CDR3: CASSPEDSGANVLTF
DNA: TGTGCCAGCAGCCCCGAGGACTCTGGGGCCAACGTCCTGACTTTC

size: few
V: TRBV12-3/TRBV12-4
D: .
J: TRBJ1-2
CDR3: CASSLDRIGYTF
DNA: TGTGCCAGCAGCCTAGACAGGATCGGCTACACCTTC

size: many
V: TRBV27
D: .
J: TRBJ2-6
CDR3: CASSFLSSGANVLTF
DNA: TGTGCCAGCAGTTTTTTGAGCTCTGGGGCCAACGTCCTGACTTTC

size: .
V: TRBV6-1
D: .
J: TRBJ1-1
CDR3: CASRPQGESRTEAFF
DNA: TGTGCCAGCAGACCGCAGGGAGAAAGTAGGACTGAAGCTTTCTTT

size: many
V: TRBV28
D: TRBD2
J: TRBJ2-7
CDR3: CASSLAVGIAGRNEQYF
DNA: TGTGCCAGCAGTTTAGCGGTTGGGATAGCGGGAAGGAACGAGCAGTACTTC

size: many
V: TRBV24-1
D: .
J: TRBJ1-5
CDR3: CATTEGHNQPQHF
DNA: TGTGCCACCACGGAGGGTCACAATCAGCCCCAGCATTTT

size: many
V: TRBV20-1
D: TRBD1
J: TRBJ1-6
CDR3: CSASYSRQGRSPLHF
DNA: TGCAGTGCTAGTTACTCGCGACAGGGGCGATCACCCCTCCACTTT

size: many
V: TRBV30
D: .
J: TRBJ1-2
CDR3: CAWSVGPPATYGYTF
DNA: TGTGCCTGGAGTGTAGGCCCGCCGGCTACCTATGGCTACACCTTC

size: .
V: TRBV6-1
D: .
J: TRBJ1-2
CDR3: CASSLMNREKDYGYTF
DNA: TGTGCCAGCAGTCTTATGAACAGGGAAAAGGACTATGGCTACACCTTC

size: .
V: TRBV28
D: TRBD2
J: TRBJ2-2
CDR3: CASSLSSPSGNVGDTGELFF
DNA: TGTGCCAGCAGTTTATCGTCCCCTAGCGGGAACGTCGGAGACACCGGGGAGCTGTTTTTT

size: many
V: TRBV10-3
D: .
J: TRBJ1-1
CDR3: CATQFQGGNTEAFF
DNA: TGTGCCACTCAATTTCAGGGAGGGAACACTGAAGCTTTCTTT

size: few
V: TRBV11-1
D: TRBD2
J: TRBJ2-2
CDR3: CASSLAVRLAGAGELFF
DNA: TGTGCCAGCAGCTTAGCCGTCAGACTAGCGGGAGCCGGGGAGCTGTTTTTT

size: many
V: TRBV2
D: TRBD1
J: TRBJ1-2
CDR3: CASSGRDRAGYGYTF
DNA: TGTGCCAGCAGTGGCCGGGACAGGGCGGGCTATGGCTACACCTTC

size: .
V: TRBV9
D: .
J: TRBJ2-5
CDR3: CASSGLAVETQYF
DNA: TGTGCCAGCAGCGGATTAGCCGTGGAGACCCAGTACTTC

size: .
V: TRBV6-1
D: .
J: TRBJ2-7
CDR3: CASSEASSSYEQYF
DNA: TGTGCCAGCAGTGAAGCCTCTAGCTCCTACGAGCAGTACTTC

size: many
V: TRBV7-9
D: .
J: TRBJ1-1
CDR3: CASSLGRTDTEAFF
DNA: TGTGCCAGCAGCTTAGGTAGGACAGACACTGAAGCTTTCTTT

size: .
V: TRBV9
D: .
J: TRBJ2-7
CDR3: CASSVSGVPYEQYF
DNA: TGTGCCAGCAGCGTCTCAGGGGTCCCCTACGAGCAGTACTTC

size: many
V: TRBV7-2
D: .
J: TRBJ2-7
CDR3: CASSFPTSYEQYF
DNA: TGTGCCAGCAGCTTCCCGACATCGTACGAGCAGTACTTC

size: many
V: TRBV20-1
D: .
J: TRBJ1-2
CDR3: CSAVVAGHYGYTF
DNA: TGCAGTGCTGTAGTAGCGGGTCACTATGGCTACACCTTC

size: many
V: TRBV30
D: .
J: TRBJ2-7
CDR3: CAWSQSSYEQYF
DNA: TGTGCCTGGAGTCAAAGTTCCTACGAGCAGTACTTC

size: many
V: TRBV6-5
D: .
J: TRBJ1-2
CDR3: CASGTILYGYTF
DNA: TGTGCCAGCGGTACCATCCTCTATGGCTACACCTTC